Described below is a single T cell receptor beta chain sequence and its context. Its antigen remains unidentified. These data belong to a study of blood T cells in healthy people across ages. A second roughly 6 to 12 cycle PCR used barcoded and J-beta primers. Carrying 12 random nucleotides, a template-switch adaptor labeled each individual cDNA molecule. Paired-end reads containing CDR3 totaled no fewer than 3 million for each sample. TCRdb itself ran the 5' RACE reads through MiXCR, one entry per CDR3 protein. The sample gives roughly 730,000 distinct CDR3 sequences, 45% to 70% of which show up once; about a quarter is in the top ten. In each sample, at least 6 million PBMCs were isolated. Study results and limitations: Estimated diversity across one million T cells was deemed an underestimate.

Germline V gene data show CDR1 as SGHRS and CDR2 as YFSETQ. The V end was cut by 3 bases, the J end by 5 bases, with 17 bases between. The CDR3 has 15 amino acids. The sequenced material came from blood. This clonotype was obtained from a man aged 35-49 years in good health. The chain links TRBV5-1 to TRBJ2-5; TRBD1 or TRBD2 may be the D gene (5 bases each). The CDR3 sequence: CASSSDPGTGETQYF. CDR3 DNA: TGCGCCAGCAGCTCGGATCCAGGGACGGGGGAGACCCAGTACTTC.